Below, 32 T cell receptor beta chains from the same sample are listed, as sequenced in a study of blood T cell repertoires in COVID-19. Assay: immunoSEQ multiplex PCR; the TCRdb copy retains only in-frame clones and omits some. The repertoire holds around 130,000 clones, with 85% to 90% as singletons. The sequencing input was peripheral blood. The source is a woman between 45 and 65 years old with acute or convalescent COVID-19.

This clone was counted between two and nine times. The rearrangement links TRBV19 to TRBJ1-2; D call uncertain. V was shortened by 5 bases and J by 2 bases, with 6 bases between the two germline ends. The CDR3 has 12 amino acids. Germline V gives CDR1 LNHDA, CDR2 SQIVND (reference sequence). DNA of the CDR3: TGTGCCAGTAGTCCCCAGAACTATGGCTACACCTTC. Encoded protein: CASSPQNYGYTF. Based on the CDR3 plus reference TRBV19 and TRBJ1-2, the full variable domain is DGGITQSPKYLFRKEGQNVTLSCEQNLNHDAMYWYRQDPGQGLRLIYYSQIVNDFQKGDIAEGYSVSREKKESFPLTVTSAQKNPTAFYLCASSPQNYGYTFGSGTRLTVV.

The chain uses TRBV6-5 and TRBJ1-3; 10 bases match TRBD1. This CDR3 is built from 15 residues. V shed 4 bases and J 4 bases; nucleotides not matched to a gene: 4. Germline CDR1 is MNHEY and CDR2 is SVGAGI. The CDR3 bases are TGTGCCAGCAGTTCATCGGGACAGGGGGGAAACACCATATATTTT. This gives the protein CASSSSGQGGNTIYF.

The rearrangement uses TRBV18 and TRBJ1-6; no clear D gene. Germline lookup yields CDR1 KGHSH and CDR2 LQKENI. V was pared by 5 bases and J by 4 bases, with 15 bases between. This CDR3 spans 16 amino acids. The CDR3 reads CASSSRPEEYNSPLHF. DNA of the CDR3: TGTGCCAGCTCATCCCGCCCGGAGGAGTATAATTCACCCCTCCACTTT.

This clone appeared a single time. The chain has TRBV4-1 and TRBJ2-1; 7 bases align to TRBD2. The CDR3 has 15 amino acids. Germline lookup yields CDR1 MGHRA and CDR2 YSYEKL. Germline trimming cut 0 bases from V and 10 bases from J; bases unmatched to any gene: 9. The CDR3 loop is CASSQEAGVGSEQFF. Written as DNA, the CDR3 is TGCGCCAGCAGCCAAGAGGCGGGGGTGGGTAGCGAGCAGTTCTTC.

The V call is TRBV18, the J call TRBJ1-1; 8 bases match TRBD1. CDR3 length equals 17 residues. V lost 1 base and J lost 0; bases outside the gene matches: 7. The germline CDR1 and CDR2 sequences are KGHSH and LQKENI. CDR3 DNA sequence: TGTGCCAGCTCACCACGGACAGGGACAAGCGTGAACACTGAAGCTTTCTTT. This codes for CASSPRTGTSVNTEAFF.

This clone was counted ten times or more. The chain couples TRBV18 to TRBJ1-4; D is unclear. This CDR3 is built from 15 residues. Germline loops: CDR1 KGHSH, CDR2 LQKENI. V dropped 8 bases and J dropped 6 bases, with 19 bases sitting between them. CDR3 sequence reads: CASAVTGGMDEKLFF. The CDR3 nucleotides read TGTGCCAGCGCCGTGACGGGAGGGATGGATGAAAAACTGTTTTTT.

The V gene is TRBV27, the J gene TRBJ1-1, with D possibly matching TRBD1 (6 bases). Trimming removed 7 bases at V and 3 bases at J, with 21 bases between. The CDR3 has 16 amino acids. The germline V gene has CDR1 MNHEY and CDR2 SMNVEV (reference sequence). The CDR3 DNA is TGTGCCAGCAAACCATTCGCCAGGGGAATGGACACTGAAGCTTTCTTT. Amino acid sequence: CASKPFARGMDTEAFF.

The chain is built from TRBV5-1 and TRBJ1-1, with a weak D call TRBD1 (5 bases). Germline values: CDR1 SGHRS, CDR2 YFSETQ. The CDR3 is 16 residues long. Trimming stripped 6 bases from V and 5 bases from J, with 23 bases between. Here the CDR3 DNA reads TGCGCCAGCAAAATTGATCCCGGCAGGGATGAAACTGAAGCTTTCTTT. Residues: CASKIDPGRDETEAFF.

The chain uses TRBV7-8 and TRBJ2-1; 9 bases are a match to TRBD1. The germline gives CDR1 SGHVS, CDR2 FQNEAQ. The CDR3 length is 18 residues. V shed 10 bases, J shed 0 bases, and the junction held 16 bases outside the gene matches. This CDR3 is CATELGTGISSSYNEQFF. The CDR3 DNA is TGTGCCACCGAGCTGGGGACAGGGATATCGAGCTCCTACAATGAGCAGTTCTTC.

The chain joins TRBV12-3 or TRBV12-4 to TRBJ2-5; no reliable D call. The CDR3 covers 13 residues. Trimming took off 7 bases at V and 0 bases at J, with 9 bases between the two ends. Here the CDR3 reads CASTSPYQETQYF. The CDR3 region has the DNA TGTGCCAGCACCTCCCCCTACCAAGAGACCCAGTACTTC.

This CDR3 is CASSEEYSSYEQYF. In nucleotides, the CDR3 is TGTGCCAGCAGTGAAGAGTACAGCTCCTACGAGCAGTACTTC. V is TRBV6-1 and J is TRBJ2-7, with D hard to call. CDR3 length equals 14 residues. V was clipped by 1 base and J by 0 bases, with 7 bases between them. The germline CDR1 and CDR2 sequences are MNHNS and SASEGT.

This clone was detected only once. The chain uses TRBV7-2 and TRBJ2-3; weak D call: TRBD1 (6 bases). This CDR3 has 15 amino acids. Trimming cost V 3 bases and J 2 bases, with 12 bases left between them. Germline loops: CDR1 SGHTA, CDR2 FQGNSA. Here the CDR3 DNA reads TGTGCCAGCAGCTTGCAGGGGTATAACACAGATACGCAGTATTTT. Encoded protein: CASSLQGYNTDTQYF.

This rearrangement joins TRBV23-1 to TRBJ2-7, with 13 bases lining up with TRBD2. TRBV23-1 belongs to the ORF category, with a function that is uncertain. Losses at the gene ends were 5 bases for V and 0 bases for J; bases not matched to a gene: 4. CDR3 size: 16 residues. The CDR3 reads CASSTRTSGSSYEQYF. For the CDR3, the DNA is TGCGCCAGCAGTACTAGGACTAGCGGGAGCTCCTACGAGCAGTACTTC.

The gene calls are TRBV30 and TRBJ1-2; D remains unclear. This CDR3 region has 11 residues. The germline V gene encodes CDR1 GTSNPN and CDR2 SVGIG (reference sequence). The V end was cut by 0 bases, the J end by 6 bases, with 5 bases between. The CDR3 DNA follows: TGTGCCTGGAGTGTTGGAGATGGCTACACCTTC. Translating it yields CAWSVGDGYTF.

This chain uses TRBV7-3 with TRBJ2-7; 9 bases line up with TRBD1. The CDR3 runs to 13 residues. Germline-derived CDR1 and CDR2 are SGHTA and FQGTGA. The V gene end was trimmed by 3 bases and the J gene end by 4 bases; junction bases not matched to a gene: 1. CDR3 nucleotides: TGTGCCAGCAGCTTCGGACAGGGGTACGAGCAGTACTTC. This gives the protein CASSFGQGYEQYF.

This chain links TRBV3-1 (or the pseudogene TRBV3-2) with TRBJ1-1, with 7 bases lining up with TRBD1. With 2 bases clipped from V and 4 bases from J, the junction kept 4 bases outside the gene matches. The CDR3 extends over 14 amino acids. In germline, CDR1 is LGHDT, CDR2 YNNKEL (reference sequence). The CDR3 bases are TGTGCCAGCAGCCAATTTACAGGGGTCACTGAAGCTTTCTTT. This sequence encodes CASSQFTGVTEAFF.

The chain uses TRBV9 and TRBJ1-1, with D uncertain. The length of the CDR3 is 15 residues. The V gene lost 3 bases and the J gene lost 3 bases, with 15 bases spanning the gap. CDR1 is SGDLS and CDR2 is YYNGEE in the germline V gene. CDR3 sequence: CASSEQWSGDTEAFF. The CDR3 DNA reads TGTGCCAGCAGCGAACAATGGTCAGGTGACACTGAAGCTTTCTTT.

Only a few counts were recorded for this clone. CDR3 residues: CAISESGTGYYGYTF. For the CDR3, the DNA is TGTGCCATCAGTGAGTCAGGGACAGGATACTATGGCTACACCTTC. The chain joins TRBV10-3 to TRBJ1-2; 8 bases match TRBD1. Germline V CDR1 and CDR2: ENHRY, SYGVKD. This CDR3 comprises 15 residues. Trimming at V came to 0 bases and at J to 3 bases, leaving 3 bases not matched to a gene.

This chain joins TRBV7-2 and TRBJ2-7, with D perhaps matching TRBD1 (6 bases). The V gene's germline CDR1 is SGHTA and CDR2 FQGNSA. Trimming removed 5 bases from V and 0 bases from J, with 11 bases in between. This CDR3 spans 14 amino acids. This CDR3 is CASSPQGFSYEQYF. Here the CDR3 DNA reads TGTGCCAGCAGCCCACAGGGTTTCTCCTACGAGCAGTACTTC.

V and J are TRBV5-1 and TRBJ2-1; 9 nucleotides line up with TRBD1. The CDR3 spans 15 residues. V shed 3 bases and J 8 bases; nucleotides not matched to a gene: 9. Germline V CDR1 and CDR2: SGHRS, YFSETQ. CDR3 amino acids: CASSWAGTGSYEQFF. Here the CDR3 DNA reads TGCGCCAGCAGCTGGGCCGGGACAGGGAGTTATGAGCAGTTCTTC.

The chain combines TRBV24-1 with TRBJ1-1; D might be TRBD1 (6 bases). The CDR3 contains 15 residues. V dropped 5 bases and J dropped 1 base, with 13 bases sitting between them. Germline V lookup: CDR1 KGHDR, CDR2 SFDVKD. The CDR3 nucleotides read TGTGCCACCAGTGCAAGGGGGGGTACGAACACTGAAGCTTTCTTT. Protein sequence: CATSARGGTNTEAFF.

CDR3 protein: CASSVGGNGNTIYF. Written as DNA, the CDR3 is TGTGCCAGCAGCGTAGGAGGTAATGGAAACACCATATATTTT. The gene calls are TRBV9 and TRBJ1-3; D ambiguous. The CDR3 contains 14 residues. V lost 0 bases, J lost 3 bases, and 7 bases lay in between. Germline CDR1 reads SGDLS; CDR2 reads YYNGEE.

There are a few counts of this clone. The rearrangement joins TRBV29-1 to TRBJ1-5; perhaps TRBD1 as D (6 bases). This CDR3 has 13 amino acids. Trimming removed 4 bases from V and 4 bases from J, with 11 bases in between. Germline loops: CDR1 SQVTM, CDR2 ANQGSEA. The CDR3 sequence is CSVAQGGNQPQHF. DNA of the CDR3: TGCAGCGTTGCCCAAGGGGGTAATCAGCCCCAGCATTTT. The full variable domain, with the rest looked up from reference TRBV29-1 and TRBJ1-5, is SAVISQKPSRDICQRGTSLTIQCQVDSQVTMMFWYRQQPGQSLTLIATANQGSEATYESGFVIDKFPISRPNLTFSTLTVSNMSPEDSSIYLCSVAQGGNQPQHFGDGTRLSIL.

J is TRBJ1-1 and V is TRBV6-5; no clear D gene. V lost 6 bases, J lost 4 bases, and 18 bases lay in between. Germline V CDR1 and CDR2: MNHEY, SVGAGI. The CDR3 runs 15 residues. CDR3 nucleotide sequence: TGTGCCAGCAGCCCCCTGGGCAGGTCAGGCACTGAAGCTTTCTTT. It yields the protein CASSPLGRSGTEAFF.

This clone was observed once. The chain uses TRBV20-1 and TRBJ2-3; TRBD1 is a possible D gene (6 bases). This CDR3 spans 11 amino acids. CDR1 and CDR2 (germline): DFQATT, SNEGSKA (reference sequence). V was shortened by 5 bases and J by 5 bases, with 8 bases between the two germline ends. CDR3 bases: TGCAGTGCTCACAGGGAAGATACGCAGTATTTT. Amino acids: CSAHREDTQYF.

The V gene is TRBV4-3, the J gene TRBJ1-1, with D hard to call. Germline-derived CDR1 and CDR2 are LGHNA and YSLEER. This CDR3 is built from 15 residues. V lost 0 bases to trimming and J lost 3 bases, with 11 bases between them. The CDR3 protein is CASSQDPRVHTEAFF. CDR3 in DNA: TGCGCCAGCAGCCAAGATCCGAGGGTCCACACTGAAGCTTTCTTT.

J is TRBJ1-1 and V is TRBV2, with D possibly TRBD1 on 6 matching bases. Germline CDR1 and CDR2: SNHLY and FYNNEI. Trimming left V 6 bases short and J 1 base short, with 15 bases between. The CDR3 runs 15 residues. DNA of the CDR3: TGTGCCAGCAGGATTACAGGGATTACGAACACTGAAGCTTTCTTT. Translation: CASRITGITNTEAFF. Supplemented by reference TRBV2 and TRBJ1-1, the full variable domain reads EPEVTQTPSHQVTQMGQEVILRCVPISNHLYFYWYRQILGQKVEFLVSFYNNEISEKSEIFDDQFSVERPDGSNFTLKIRSTKLEDSAMYFCASRITGITNTEAFFGQGTRLTVV.

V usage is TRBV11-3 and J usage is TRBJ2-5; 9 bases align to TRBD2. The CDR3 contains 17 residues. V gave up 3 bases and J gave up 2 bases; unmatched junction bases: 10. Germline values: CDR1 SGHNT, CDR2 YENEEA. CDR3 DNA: TGTGCCAGCAGCTTGGGGTCTAGCGGGGATATTCAAGAGACCCAGTACTTC. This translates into CASSLGSSGDIQETQYF.

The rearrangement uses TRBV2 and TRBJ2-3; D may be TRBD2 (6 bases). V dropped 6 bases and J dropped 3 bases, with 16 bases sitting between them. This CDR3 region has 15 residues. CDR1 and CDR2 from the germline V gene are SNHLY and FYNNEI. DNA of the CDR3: TGTGCCAGCAGCGCCGGCACGGGGGAGACAGATACGCAGTATTTT. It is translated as CASSAGTGETDTQYF.

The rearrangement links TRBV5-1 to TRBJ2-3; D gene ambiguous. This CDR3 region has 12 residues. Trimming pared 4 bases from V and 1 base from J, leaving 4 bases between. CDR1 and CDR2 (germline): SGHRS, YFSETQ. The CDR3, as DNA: TGCGCCAGCAGCGAGGGCACAGATACGCAGTATTTT. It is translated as CASSEGTDTQYF.

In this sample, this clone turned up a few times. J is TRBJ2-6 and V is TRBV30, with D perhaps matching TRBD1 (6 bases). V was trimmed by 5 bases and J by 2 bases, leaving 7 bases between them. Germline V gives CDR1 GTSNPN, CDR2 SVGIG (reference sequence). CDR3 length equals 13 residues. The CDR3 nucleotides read TGTGCCTGGGCAGGGGCTGGGGCCAACGTCCTGACTTTC. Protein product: CAWAGAGANVLTF.

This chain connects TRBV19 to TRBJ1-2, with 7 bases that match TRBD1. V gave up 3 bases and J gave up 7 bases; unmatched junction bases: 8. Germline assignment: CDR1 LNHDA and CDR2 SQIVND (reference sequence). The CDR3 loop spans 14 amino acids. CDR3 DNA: TGTGCCAGTAGTATGTGGGACAGAGATTTTGGCTACACCTTC. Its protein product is CASSMWDRDFGYTF.